Below, 25 T cell receptor beta chains from the same sample are listed, as sequenced in a study of identifying expanded T cells in peripheral blood. The method was immunoSEQ multiplex PCR; TCRdb's version includes in-frame clones alone and lacks a portion of them. The table records 100,000 to 150,000 clones, 80% to 90% of them present only once. The source material was blood. The receptors derive from a person aged 18-69 years in good health.

In DNA form, the CDR3 reads TGTGCCAGCAGTTCCATGTGGGTACAGGAACAAGAGACCCAGTACTTC. Amino acids: CASSSMWVQEQETQYF. The J gene is TRBJ2-5, the V gene TRBV6-6; TRBD1 is a possible D gene (5 bases). The CDR3 is 16 residues long. V lost 4 bases and J lost 2, with 17 bases in between. Germline values: CDR1 MNHNY, CDR2 SVGAGI (reference sequence).

V is TRBV7-9 and J is TRBJ2-5; 11 bases match TRBD2. In germline, CDR1 is SEHNR, CDR2 FQNEAQ (reference sequence). The CDR3 extends over 16 amino acids. After removal of 8 bases from V and 2 bases from J, the junction contained 10 bases not matched to a gene. DNA for the CDR3: TGTGCCAGCGCGGGGGTTAGCGGGAGGGGACAAGAGACCCAGTACTTC. This codes for CASAGVSGRGQETQYF.

This chain connects TRBV6-5 to TRBJ1-1; D is uncertain. Germline V lookup: CDR1 MNHEY, CDR2 SVGAGI. Trimming stripped 7 bases from V and 10 bases from J, with 19 bases between. The CDR3 loop spans 13 amino acids. The DNA of the CDR3 is TGTGCCAGCACCGACTCGAATGGGGATGTAGCTTTCTTT. Protein product: CASTDSNGDVAFF.

The genes are TRBV7-2 and TRBJ2-7, with 7 bases matching TRBD2. The CDR3 has 16 amino acids. The V gene's germline CDR1 is SGHTA and CDR2 FQGNSA. V shed 5 bases and J 0 bases; nucleotides not matched to a gene: 10. CDR3 in DNA: TGTGCCAGCAGCGGGAGGGGTGGAGCGAGCTCCTACGAGCAGTACTTC. This encodes CASSGRGGASSYEQYF.

The genes are TRBV6-6 and TRBJ1-3; 8 nucleotides match TRBD1. The CDR3 runs 14 residues. Germline CDR1 reads MNHNY; CDR2 reads SVGAGI (reference sequence). Trimming at V came to 8 bases and at J to 0 bases, leaving 3 bases not matched to a gene. CDR3 DNA: TGTGCCAGCGACACAGGGGGCTCTGGAAACACCATATATTTT. It codes for CASDTGGSGNTIYF.

V gene TRBV7-6 combines with J gene TRBJ2-7, with D tentatively TRBD1 or TRBD2 (6 bases each). V lost 6 bases and J lost 5, with 17 bases in between. Germline assignment: CDR1 SGHVS and CDR2 FNYEAQ. The CDR3 consists of 14 residues. CDR3 region: CASSFLQGGDEQYF. As DNA, the CDR3 is TGTGCCAGCAGTTTTTTACAGGGCGGGGACGAGCAGTACTTC.

V usage is TRBV7-9 and J usage is TRBJ1-3; D ambiguous. V was clipped by 5 bases and J by 2 bases, with 19 bases between them. The CDR3 extends over 17 amino acids. CDR1 SEHNR and CDR2 FQNEAQ come from the germline V gene (reference sequence). This chain's CDR3 is CASSPFGQDLAGNTIYF. The CDR3 DNA reads as TGTGCCAGCAGCCCCTTCGGGCAGGATCTTGCTGGAAACACCATATATTTT.

The chain employs TRBV7-3 and TRBJ2-5; 10 bases are a match to TRBD2. This CDR3 contains 15 residues. With 5 bases clipped from V and 5 bases from J, the junction kept 8 bases outside the gene matches. Germline V lookup: CDR1 SGHTA, CDR2 FQGTGA. In DNA, the CDR3 is TGTGCCAGCAGCCGCGGGCTAGCGGGAGTGGAGACCCAGTACTTC. Its protein is CASSRGLAGVETQYF.

The J gene is TRBJ1-1, the V gene TRBV28, with TRBD1 matching 7 bases. V lost 6 bases, J lost 4 bases, and 5 bases stayed unmatched. The germline gives CDR1 MDHEN, CDR2 SYDVKM. The CDR3 length is 13 residues. The CDR3 sequence is CASSPGGGTEAFF. Written as DNA, the CDR3 is TGTGCCAGCAGCCCAGGGGGAGGCACTGAAGCTTTCTTT. Variable domain in full (rest from reference TRBV28 and TRBJ1-1): DVKVTQSSRYLVKRTGEKVFLECVQDMDHENMFWYRQDPGLGLRLIYFSYDVKMKEKGDIPEGYSVSREKKERFSLILESASTNQTSMYLCASSPGGGTEAFFGQGTRLTVV.

The chain carries TRBV5-1 and TRBJ2-2; D is possibly TRBD1 (6 bases). The CDR3 contains 13 residues. CDR1 is SGHRS, CDR2 YFSETQ, per germline. Trimming shortened V by 3 bases and J by 7 bases, and 10 bases separated the two germline ends. DNA of the CDR3: TGCGCCAGCAGCTCACAGGGCGACGGGGAGCTGTTTTTT. This sequence encodes CASSSQGDGELFF.

The CDR3 region is CASSPRTFNYGYTF. CDR3 DNA: TGTGCCAGCAGCCCTCGGACCTTTAACTATGGCTACACCTTC. V is TRBV5-4 and J is TRBJ1-2; D not certain. Germline loops: CDR1 SGHNT, CDR2 YYREEE (reference sequence). The CDR3 totals 14 residues. V shed 4 bases and J shed 1 base, with 11 bases lying between them.

Written as DNA, the CDR3 is TGTGCCCGGACTCCCGTGGGGAATCACGGGGGCTACACCTTC. It translates to CARTPVGNHGGYTF. The V and J genes are TRBV30 and TRBJ1-2, with D unclear. V lost 8 bases, J lost 8 bases, and 24 bases lay in between. The CDR3 length is 14 residues. From germline, CDR1 is GTSNPN and CDR2 SVGIG (reference sequence).

The rearrangement joins TRBV14 to TRBJ2-7; 7 positions match TRBD2. V dropped 4 bases and J dropped 5; count of bases not matched to a gene: 17. The germline V gene encodes CDR1 SGHDN and CDR2 FVKESK. This CDR3 spans 17 amino acids. The chain's CDR3 is CASSPIVGRGFIHEQYF. The DNA for the CDR3 is TGTGCCAGCAGCCCCATCGTTGGGAGGGGATTTATCCACGAGCAGTACTTC. Full variable domain (remainder filled in from reference TRBV14 and TRBJ2-7): EAGVTQFPSHSVIEKGQTVTLRCDPISGHDNLYWYRRVMGKEIKFLLHFVKESKQDESGMPNNRFLAERTGGTYSTLKVQPAELEDSGVYFCASSPIVGRGFIHEQYFGPGTRLTVT.

The chain employs TRBV6-4 and TRBJ1-2, with 7 bases lining up with TRBD1. CDR1 MRHNA and CDR2 SNTAGT come from the germline V gene. Trimming cost V 5 bases and J 4 bases; bases outside gene matches: 4. CDR3 length: 13 residues. The CDR3 protein is CASSTRDSYGYTF. The CDR3 nucleotides read TGTGCCAGCAGTACGCGGGACAGCTATGGCTACACCTTC.

The chain joins TRBV4-1 to TRBJ2-7; 8 bases fit TRBD1. The CDR3 loop spans 15 amino acids. The V gene's germline CDR1 is MGHRA and CDR2 YSYEKL. After removal of 0 bases from V and 3 bases from J, the junction contained 4 bases not matched to a gene. The CDR3 DNA follows: TGCGCCAGCAGCCAAGATGGGGGACAGGTCTACGAGCAGTACTTC. The encoded protein is CASSQDGGQVYEQYF.

The chain recombines TRBV2 with TRBJ2-3; 15 bases are shared with TRBD2. CDR1 SNHLY and CDR2 FYNNEI come from the germline V gene. With V trimmed by 1 base and J by 0 bases, 8 bases remained unmatched. The length of the CDR3 is 20 residues. CDR3 DNA sequence: TGTGCCAGCAGTGAAGTTCCGGGACTAGCGGGGGGTACTAGCACAGATACGCAGTATTTT. This codes for CASSEVPGLAGGTSTDTQYF.

The count of this clone is one. The chain employs TRBV4-2 and TRBJ1-1, with a weak D call TRBD1 (6 bases). The germline gives CDR1 LGHNA, CDR2 YNFKEQ. The length of the CDR3 is 17 residues. V shed 0 bases and J shed 1 base, with 15 bases lying between them. CDR3 sequence reads: CASSQEWGGQKNTEAFF. As DNA, the CDR3 is TGTGCCAGCAGCCAAGAGTGGGGGGGGCAAAAGAACACTGAAGCTTTCTTT.

This clone appeared once. This chain joins TRBV7-9 and TRBJ2-2; a weak D match, TRBD2 (5 bases). Germline loops: CDR1 SEHNR, CDR2 FQNEAQ (reference sequence). This CDR3 comprises 15 residues. V dropped 4 bases and J dropped 0 bases, with 9 bases sitting between them. Here the CDR3 reads CASSSKLANTGELFF. The CDR3 DNA is TGTGCCAGCAGCTCAAAACTAGCGAACACCGGGGAGCTGTTTTTT.

The genes are TRBV11-2 and TRBJ2-7; perhaps TRBD1 as D (5 bases). The CDR3 covers 14 residues. Per the germline V gene, CDR1 is SGHAT and CDR2 is FQNNGV. The V end lost 3 bases, the J end lost 1 base, and 10 bases lay between the germline ends. This CDR3 is CASSFVTVSYEQYF. The CDR3 DNA reads TGTGCCAGCAGCTTCGTGACAGTATCCTACGAGCAGTACTTC.

J is TRBJ1-4 and V is TRBV10-3; weak D call: TRBD1 (5 bases). Trimming removed 8 bases at V and 5 bases at J, with 12 bases between. Looked up from germline, CDR1 is ENHRY and CDR2 is SYGVKD. This CDR3 spans 13 amino acids. Here the CDR3 DNA reads TGTGCCATCTCCGGGACGGCGAATGAAAAACTGTTTTTT. Translated: CAISGTANEKLFF.

This rearrangement joins TRBV6-1 to TRBJ1-1, with D hard to call. Between the trimmed V and J ends, which lost 2 bases and 11 bases, there was a span of 15 bases. This CDR3 comprises 13 residues. The V gene's germline CDR1 is MNHNS and CDR2 SASEGT. In nucleotides, the CDR3 is TGTGCCAGCAGTGAAACAGTGGCTATCGGGGCTTTCTTT. It yields the protein CASSETVAIGAFF.

The chain carries TRBV9 and TRBJ2-7; 9 positions agree with TRBD1. With 0 bases clipped from V and 4 bases from J, the junction kept 8 bases outside the gene matches. This CDR3 is 16 amino acids long. In germline, CDR1 is SGDLS, CDR2 YYNGEE. The CDR3 sequence: CASSVAYDRGGYEQYF. For the CDR3, the DNA is TGTGCCAGCAGCGTAGCTTACGACAGGGGGGGTTACGAGCAGTACTTC. The variable domain in full, completed from reference TRBV9 and TRBJ2-7, reads DSGVTQTPKHLITATGQRVTLRCSPRSGDLSVYWYQQSLDQGLQFLIQYYNGEERAKGNILERFSAQQFPDLHSELNLSSLELGDSALYFCASSVAYDRGGYEQYFGPGTRLTVT.

The J gene is TRBJ1-2, the V gene TRBV25-1; D might be TRBD1 (5 bases). The V end lost 5 bases, the J end lost 4 bases, and 11 bases lay between the germline ends. The germline V gene encodes CDR1 MGHDK and CDR2 SYGVNS. This CDR3 is built from 13 residues. The DNA for the CDR3 is TGTGCCAGCAGTTCCCGACAGTCCTATGGCTACACCTTC. Protein: CASSSRQSYGYTF.

A few counts support this clone. The chain employs TRBV5-6 and TRBJ1-5, with 7 bases identical to TRBD1. In germline, CDR1 is SGHDT, CDR2 YYEEEE. The CDR3 spans 17 residues. V lost 0 bases and J lost 1; bases outside the gene matches: 7. The CDR3 sequence is CASSLARGLRSNQPQHF. DNA of the CDR3: TGTGCCAGCAGCTTGGCGAGGGGGCTAAGGAGCAATCAGCCCCAGCATTTT.

V usage is TRBV5-1 and J usage is TRBJ1-2; possible D gene TRBD1, 6 bases. The CDR3 has 14 amino acids. Trimming removed 4 bases from V and 4 bases from J, with 14 bases in between. Per germline, CDR1 SGHRS and CDR2 YFSETQ. For the CDR3, the DNA is TGCGCCAGCAGCCTACAACAGGGCGGCTATGGCTACACCTTC. This codes for CASSLQQGGYGYTF.